The following is a T cell receptor beta chain sequence with its context. Its antigen is as yet unknown. Here immunoSEQ multiplex PCR was the method, and the copy in TCRdb shows in-frame clones only, minus some. The sample has around 420,000 clones; over 75% are singletons. CDR3 length: 12 residues. Trimming removed 5 bases from V and 8 bases from J; junction bases left unmatched: 4. The V gene's germline CDR1 is SGDLS and CDR2 YYNGEE. The data originate from a study of Ad26.COV2.S vaccination and SARS-CoV-2 variants. Study overall: Administration of Ad26.COV2.S was intramuscular, either once or twice 56 days apart.

Documented treatment: some 20 received Ad26.COV2.S at low or high dose, single or two shots; 5 received placebo; per-sample allocation not given. Each sample was drawn 63 days after the first injection (of vaccine or placebo). Broader study findings: Analyses that measured TCR breadth and depth may have underestimated total T cell responses. Following vaccination, spike-specific CD8+ and CD4+ T cell responses reportedly exhibited substantial breadth.

This receptor was identified in a person between 18 and 65 years old who received the Ad26.COV2.S COVID-19 vaccine or a placebo. Material: peripheral blood, obtained in a trial of Ad26.COV2.S vaccine versus placebo. The chain employs TRBV9 and TRBJ2-1, with TRBD1 matching over 7 bases. CDR3 sequence (DNA): TGTGCCAGCAGGGACACAGGGGATGAGCAGTTCTTC. Translated: CASRDTGDEQFF.